One and the same sample provided the 3 T cell receptor beta chains below, sequenced in a study of early T cells in non-severe SARS-CoV-2 infection. A single record per CDR3 protein comes from TCRdb applying MiXCR to the 5' RACE reads. The data contain tens of thousands of distinct CDR3 sequences, roughly 15% of them singletons. The sequenced material came from whole blood. The receptors were gathered from an adult who was a healthcare worker with PCR-confirmed SARS-CoV-2 infection or an uninfected control (not recorded which).

This clonotype was detected a few times. The junction differs from germline at one of its ends, possibly a read error. V is TRBV7-2 and J is TRBJ1-4; 7 nucleotides line up with TRBD1. The germline CDR1 and CDR2 sequences are SGHTA and FQGNSA. The CDR3 spans 14 residues. CDR3 region: CASSFSSQGEKLFF. In DNA, the CDR3 is TGTGCCAGCAGCTTCTCCTCCCAGGGGGAAAAGCTGTTTTTT.

CDR3 amino acids: CASSNPTSGGASDTQYF. CDR3 DNA: TGTGCCAGCAGCAACCCCACTAGCGGGGGGGCCTCGGATACGCAGTATTTT. The J gene is TRBJ2-3, the V gene TRBV6-2 or TRBV6-3; 13 bases agree with TRBD2. CDR3 length equals 17 residues. Per the germline V gene, CDR1 is MNHEY and CDR2 is SVGEGT. The ends lost 6 bases at V and 6 bases at J; junction bases unmatched: 12.

J is TRBJ2-1 and V is TRBV20-1; D may be TRBD2 (5 bases). CDR3 size: 12 residues. Germline lookup yields CDR1 DFQATT and CDR2 SNEGSKA (reference sequence). Trimming shortened V by 7 bases and J by 8 bases, and 15 bases separated the two germline ends. CDR3 sequence: CSVDSPWDEQFF. The CDR3 bases are TGCAGTGTGGACTCCCCTTGGGATGAGCAGTTCTTC.